The clone carrying this TCR beta chain was seen more than once but under ten times. No antigen is known for it. This record belongs to a study of regulatory T cells in long-lasting Graves disease. General observations from the study: Segments TRBV28, TRBJ1-2 and TRBJ2-5 showed preferential usage in persistent disease.

Time point defined: persistent/refractory GD, antithyroid drugs over 5 years with positive TRAb. The TCR library was prepared using RNA isolated from PBMCs. According to the study, TCR beta libraries were built with iRepertoire HTBI primers and CDR3-region Arm-PCR. Per the study methods: Sequenced samples collectively carried around 60 TRBV and 14 TRBJ segments. TCRdb re-called the multiplex PCR reads with MiXCR, one entry per CDR3 protein. The authors' filters were not applied to this entry. The table shows hundreds of thousands of distinct CDR3 sequences, with less than 25% occurring only once. CDR3 length: 13 residues. Germline loops: CDR1 MGHDK, CDR2 SYGVNS. The V gene lost 6 bases and the J gene lost 6 bases, with 15 bases spanning the gap.

This TCR came from a female donor with Graves disease. The rearrangement joins TRBV25-1 to TRBJ2-7; D possibly corresponds to TRBD2 (6 bases). Specimen: peripheral blood mononuclear cells (PBMCs), collected when the disease was refractory, from a patient treated with antithyroid drugs. The CDR3 here is CASRSGYELEQYF. The CDR3 DNA follows: TGTGCCAGCAGAAGCGGGTATGAGCTCGAGCAGTACTTC.